This T cell receptor (beta chain) is drawn from a study of blood T cell repertoires in COVID-19. Sequenced by immunoSEQ multiplex PCR; TCRdb stores in-frame clones only, minus some. This repertoire shows around 200,000 clones, about 88% found once; its top ten account for around 1.1%. Germline CDR1 and CDR2: LGHDT and YNNKEL (reference sequence). The CDR3 length is 16 residues. Deletions cut 0 bases from V and 0 bases from J, with 11 bases between. This sequence originates from a man aged 25-45 years with acute or convalescent COVID-19. The chain recombines TRBV3-1 (or the pseudogene TRBV3-2) with TRBJ2-5, with a tentative D call TRBD2 (5 bases). The sequencing input was peripheral blood. The CDR3 DNA sequence: TGTGCCAGCAGCCAAGATGAGGGATACGACCAAGAGACCCAGTACTTC. The encoded protein is CASSQDEGYDQETQYF.